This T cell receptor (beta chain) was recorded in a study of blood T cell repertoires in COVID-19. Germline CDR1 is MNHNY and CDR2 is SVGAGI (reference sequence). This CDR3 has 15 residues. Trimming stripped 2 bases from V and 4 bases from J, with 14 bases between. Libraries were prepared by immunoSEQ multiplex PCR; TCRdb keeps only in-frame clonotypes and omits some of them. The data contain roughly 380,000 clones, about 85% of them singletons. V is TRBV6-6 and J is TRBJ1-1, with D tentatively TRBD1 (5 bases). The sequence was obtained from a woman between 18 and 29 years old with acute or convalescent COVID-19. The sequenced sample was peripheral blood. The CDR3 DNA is TGTGCCAGCAGTTACCAAGGGGAAAAGGGCACTGAAGCTTTCTTT. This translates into CASSYQGEKGTEAFF.